This T cell receptor (beta chain) is from a study of cytomegalovirus exposure and HLA in healthy donors. On the study more broadly: Researchers previously reported finding 90 million to 130 million unique TCR beta sequences from roughly 170 million T cells. The Caucasian-associated ancestry cluster held around 76% of 398 genotyped donors.

The CDR3 runs to 14 residues. V dropped 4 bases and J dropped 0; count of bases not matched to a gene: 3. The germline gives CDR1 SGHRS, CDR2 YFSETQ. General observations from the study: Several of the most significant clusters appeared linked to common viral pathogens, based on a later analysis.

A multiplex PCR was run with 60 Vbeta primers and 13 Jbeta primers. Here immunoSEQ multiplex PCR was the method, and the copy in TCRdb shows in-frame clones only, minus some. The repertoire has some 140,000 clones, 80% of them found once; the top ten carry roughly 5.9%. To note about this clone: What it binds is unknown.

Input material: PBMCs. The clonotype was recovered from a woman aged 40 to 55 in good health and CMV-seropositive. The chain uses TRBV5-1 and TRBJ2-7, with 8 nucleotides matching TRBD1. The CDR3: CASSQGTGSYEQYF. The DNA for the CDR3 is TGCGCCAGCAGCCAGGGGACAGGCTCCTACGAGCAGTACTTC.